This T cell receptor (beta chain) was documented in a study of blood T cell repertoires in COVID-19. As for the study in general: The United States, Italy and Spain supplied acute and convalescent COVID-19 samples.

The CDR3 covers 17 residues. CDR1 and CDR2 (germline): LNHDA, SQIVND (reference sequence). With V trimmed by 3 bases and J by 4 bases, 8 bases remained unmatched. Assay used: immunoSEQ multiplex PCR; TCRdb lists only in-frame clones, some missing. This sample yields about 220,000 clones, of which around 86% are seen a single time; around 8% belongs to the top ten. Sequencing was performed on peripheral blood. This sequence joins TRBV19 and TRBJ2-1, with 11 positions matching TRBD2. This receptor was obtained from a woman aged 80 or over with COVID-19, enrolled during active disease. CDR3 in DNA: TGTGCCAGTAGTATCGAGCTGGGACTAGCGGATTACAATGAGCAGTTCTTC. This encodes CASSIELGLADYNEQFF.